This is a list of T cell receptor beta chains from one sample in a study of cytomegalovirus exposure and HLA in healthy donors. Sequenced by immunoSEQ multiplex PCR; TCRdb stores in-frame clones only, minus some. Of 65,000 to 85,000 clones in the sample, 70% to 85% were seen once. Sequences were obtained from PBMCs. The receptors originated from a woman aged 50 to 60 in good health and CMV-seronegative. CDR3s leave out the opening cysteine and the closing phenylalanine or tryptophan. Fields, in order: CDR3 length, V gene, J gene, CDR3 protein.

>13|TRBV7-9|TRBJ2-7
ASSLGDSGAYEQY
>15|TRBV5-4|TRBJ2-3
ASSSTYRQGTTDTQY
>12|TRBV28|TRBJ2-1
ASRAGGTYNEQF
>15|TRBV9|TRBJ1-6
ASSTTHRTGGFSPLH
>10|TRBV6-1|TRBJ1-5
ASSPSGQPQH
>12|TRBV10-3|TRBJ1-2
AMRTGDENYGYT
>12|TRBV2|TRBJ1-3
ASSEGAPGNTIY
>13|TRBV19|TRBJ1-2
ASSSGQGRNYGYT
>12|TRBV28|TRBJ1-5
ASTPTGTNQPQH
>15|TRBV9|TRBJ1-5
ASSVGEGGGASQPQH
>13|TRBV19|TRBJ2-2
ASDPPGANTGELF
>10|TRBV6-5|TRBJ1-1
ASSRPQARAF
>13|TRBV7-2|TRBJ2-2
ASSLSTGNTGELF